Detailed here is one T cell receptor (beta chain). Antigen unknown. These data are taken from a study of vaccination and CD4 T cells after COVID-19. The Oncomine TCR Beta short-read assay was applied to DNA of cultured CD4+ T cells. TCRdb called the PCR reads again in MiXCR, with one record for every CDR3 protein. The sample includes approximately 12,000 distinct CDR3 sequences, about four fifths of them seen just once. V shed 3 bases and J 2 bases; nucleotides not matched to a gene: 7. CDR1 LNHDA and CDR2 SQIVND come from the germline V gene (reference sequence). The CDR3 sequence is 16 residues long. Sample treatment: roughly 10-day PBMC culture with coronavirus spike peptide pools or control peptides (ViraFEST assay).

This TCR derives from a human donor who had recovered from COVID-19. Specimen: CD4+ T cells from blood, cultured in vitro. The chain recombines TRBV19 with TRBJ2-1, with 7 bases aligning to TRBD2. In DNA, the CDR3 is TGTGCCAGTAGTATCGGCGGGAGAAAGGCCTACAATGAGCAGTTCTTC. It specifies CASSIGGRKAYNEQFF. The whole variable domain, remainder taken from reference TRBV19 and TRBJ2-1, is DGGITQSPKYLFRKEGQNVTLSCEQNLNHDAMYWYRQDPGQGLRLIYYSQIVNDFQKGDIAEGYSVSREKKESFPLTVTSAQKNPTAFYLCASSIGGRKAYNEQFFGPGTRLTVL.